Each of the 31 T cell receptor beta chains below was sequenced from the same sample in a study of identical twins. TCRdb processed the 5' RACE reads anew with MiXCR; each CDR3 protein has one entry. The repertoire holds 1.5 million to 2 million distinct CDR3 sequences, with about 31% as singletons. The material sequenced was cord blood. These receptors were collected from a newborn girl in good health.

CDR3 sequence (DNA): TGTGCCAGCAGCTTAGAAGGGGGCATGGCCAGCTCCTACAATGAGCAGTACTTC. This encodes CASSLEGGMASSYNEQYF. The rearrangement uses TRBV7-9 and TRBJ2-7; 7 nucleotides agree with TRBD1. V was pared by 1 base and J by 7 bases, with 19 bases of the junction left unmatched. From germline, CDR1 is SEHNR and CDR2 FQNEAQ (reference sequence). The CDR3 has 18 amino acids. The variable domain in full, completed from reference TRBV7-9 and TRBJ2-7, reads DTGVSQNPRHKITKRGQNVTFRCDPISEHNRLYWYRQTLGQGPEFLTYFQNEAQLEKSRLLSDRFSAERPKGSFSTLEIQRTEQGDSAMYLCASSLEGGMASSYNEQYFGPGTRLTVT.

The chain uses TRBV11-2 and TRBJ2-5; D gene unclear. The closer fit of TRBJ2-7 to the DNA end suggests the J call may be wrong. CDR3 length equals 13 residues. Germline CDR1 and CDR2: SGHAT and FQNNGV. The CDR3 loop is CASSPPRLYEQYF. As DNA, the CDR3 is TGTGCCAGCAGCCCGCCTAGGTTGTACGAGCAGTACTTC.

This clonotype has a handful of counts. The J gene is TRBJ1-2, the V gene TRBV2; D remains unclear. This CDR3 has 14 residues. Germline V gives CDR1 SNHLY, CDR2 FYNNEI. Trimming removed 7 bases at V and 0 bases at J, with 12 bases between. The CDR3 region has the DNA TGTGCCAGCAATCGGGCTCCAGCTAACTATGGCTACACCTTC. Translation: CASNRAPANYGYTF. Full variable domain (missing parts from reference TRBV2 and TRBJ1-2): EPEVTQTPSHQVTQMGQEVILRCVPISNHLYFYWYRQILGQKVEFLVSFYNNEISEKSEIFDDQFSVERPDGSNFTLKIRSTKLEDSAMYFCASNRAPANYGYTFGSGTRLTVV.

This sequence joins TRBV20-1 and TRBJ2-1, with 7 positions matching TRBD2. V dropped 0 bases and J dropped 3; count of bases not matched to a gene: 5. Germline CDR1 is DFQATT and CDR2 is SNEGSKA (reference sequence). The length of the CDR3 is 15 residues. CDR3 region: CSAREGSGLYNEQFF. In nucleotides, the CDR3 is TGCAGTGCTAGAGAGGGTAGCGGGCTCTACAATGAGCAGTTCTTC.

The chain combines TRBV11-2 with TRBJ2-1, with D maybe TRBD1 (5 bases). Trimming removed 2 bases from V and 6 bases from J, with 11 bases in between. The CDR3 has 14 amino acids. The germline V gene encodes CDR1 SGHAT and CDR2 FQNNGV. In DNA form, the CDR3 reads TGTGCCAGCAGCTTACGGGCAGGGATCAATGAGCAGTTCTTC. As protein: CASSLRAGINEQFF.

The chain employs TRBV7-7 and TRBJ2-7; 8 bases fit TRBD2. Germline V gene sequence: CDR1 SSHAT, CDR2 FNYEAQ (reference sequence). The CDR3 extends over 15 amino acids. The J segment lost 2 bases and the V segment lost 5 bases, leaving 8 bases of the junction unmatched. CDR3 protein: CASSRLAGPTYEQYF. In DNA form, the CDR3 reads TGTGCCAGCAGCCGATTAGCGGGGCCGACCTACGAGCAGTACTTC.

A few counts support this clonotype. The chain carries TRBV19 and TRBJ1-5, with TRBD1 matching over 7 bases. This CDR3 has 16 residues. CDR1 and CDR2 from the germline V gene are LNHDA and SQIVND (reference sequence). V was pared by 5 bases and J by 5 bases, with 12 bases of the junction left unmatched. The CDR3 nucleotides are TGTGCCAGTAGTCAATACCGACAGGGAGGGGATCAGCCCCAGCATTTT. As protein: CASSQYRQGGDQPQHF.

This clonotype has ten or more counts. The chain employs TRBV2 and TRBJ2-4, with unresolved D. V lost 6 bases, J lost 5 bases, and 14 bases lay in between. Germline V gives CDR1 SNHLY, CDR2 FYNNEI. CDR3 length: 14 amino acids. CDR3 region: CASSSVLTENIQYF. Written as DNA, the CDR3 is TGTGCCAGCAGCTCCGTACTAACAGAAAACATTCAGTACTTC.

In this sample, this clonotype turned up a few times. V is TRBV5-1 and J is TRBJ2-4; unclear D gene. V was cut by 0 bases and J by 6 bases, with 13 bases left in between. Looked up from germline, CDR1 is SGHRS and CDR2 is YFSETQ. The CDR3 is made up of 15 amino acids. CDR3 in amino acids: CASSLVPGPLNIQYF. As DNA, the CDR3 is TGCGCCAGCAGCTTGGTCCCGGGCCCGTTAAACATTCAGTACTTC.

The chain employs TRBV19 and TRBJ1-5; 8 nucleotides align to TRBD1. The CDR3 is 15 residues long. Germline assignment: CDR1 LNHDA and CDR2 SQIVND (reference sequence). Trimming at V came to 8 bases and at J to 8 bases, leaving 14 bases not matched to a gene. The CDR3 spells CASHFADRALKPQHF. DNA of the CDR3: TGTGCCAGTCACTTTGCGGACAGGGCCTTGAAGCCCCAGCATTTT.

This clonotype was seen a handful of times. The chain recombines TRBV2 with TRBJ2-5; D might be TRBD2 (5 bases). The CDR3 covers 13 residues. Trimming left V 2 bases short and J 7 bases short, with 11 bases between. In germline, CDR1 is SNHLY, CDR2 FYNNEI. CDR3 in DNA: TGTGCCAGCAGTGAACCCTCTCGGGGGACCCAGTACTTC. Translated: CASSEPSRGTQYF.

This clonotype was seen only a few times. The chain combines TRBV6-1 with TRBJ2-1; 14 bases map to TRBD2. CDR3 length equals 20 residues. Per germline, CDR1 MNHNS and CDR2 SASEGT. The trim removed 4 bases at V and 4 bases at J, leaving 15 bases unmatched. The CDR3 DNA reads as TGTGCCAGCAGTGTGATGGGACTAGCGGGGGACCCAGGGCCTTACAATGAGCAGTTCTTC. Protein product: CASSVMGLAGDPGPYNEQFF.

This chain links TRBV6-6 with TRBJ2-1; 10 bases map to TRBD2. The CDR3 is made up of 15 amino acids. Germline CDR1 is MNHNY and CDR2 is SVGAGI (reference sequence). The ends lost 6 bases at V and 4 bases at J; junction bases unmatched: 6. The CDR3 region is CASSHLAGEYNEQFF. The CDR3 coding sequence is TGTGCCAGCAGCCACCTAGCGGGAGAGTACAATGAGCAGTTCTTC.

The chain recombines TRBV20-1 with TRBJ1-5; 8 positions match TRBD1. The V segment lost 0 bases and the J segment 1 base; nucleotides outside the gene matches: 14. This CDR3 has 19 amino acids. CDR1 is DFQATT and CDR2 is SNEGSKA in the germline V gene (reference sequence). The CDR3 here is CSARDGDRSSNPSNQPQHF. The DNA for the CDR3 is TGCAGTGCTAGAGATGGGGACAGGTCCTCTAACCCGAGCAATCAGCCCCAGCATTTT.

This clonotype has more than one count but fewer than ten. The J gene is TRBJ2-5, the V gene TRBV7-2; D is unclear. CDR3 length: 16 amino acids. The V gene's germline CDR1 is SGHTA and CDR2 FQGNSA. The V end lost 1 base, the J end lost 5 bases, and 17 bases lay between the germline ends. The CDR3 nucleotides are TGTGCCAGCAGCTTAGATAACTACGTCCTGTCGGAGACCCAGTACTTC. Its translation is CASSLDNYVLSETQYF. Combining the CDR3 with reference TRBV7-2 and TRBJ2-5 gives the whole variable domain GAGVSQSPSNKVTEKGKDVELRCDPISGHTALYWYRQSLGQGLEFLIYFQGNSAPDKSGLPSDRFSAERTGGSVSTLTIQRTQQEDSAVYLCASSLDNYVLSETQYFGPGTRLLVL.

The chain has TRBV5-1 and TRBJ2-1; 9 bases map to TRBD2. The CDR3 loop spans 15 amino acids. Germline V gene data show CDR1 as SGHRS and CDR2 as YFSETQ. V shed 4 bases, J shed 5 bases, and the junction held 7 bases outside the gene matches. In DNA, the CDR3 is TGCGCCAGCAGCCAGCTAGCGGGAACACACAATGAGCAGTTCTTC. Protein product: CASSQLAGTHNEQFF.

This clonotype was seen repeatedly, ten times or more. The gene calls are TRBV29-1 and TRBJ1-2; 7 bases line up with TRBD1. V lost 4 bases, J lost 2 bases, and 4 bases stayed unmatched. The CDR3 extends over 13 amino acids. Germline assignment: CDR1 SQVTM and CDR2 ANQGSEA. The CDR3 nucleotides are TGCAGCGTTGGACAGGGAGAGAACTATGGCTACACCTTC. Its translation is CSVGQGENYGYTF.

The chain recombines TRBV29-1 with TRBJ2-7; tentatively, D is TRBD1 (5 bases). CDR1 is SQVTM and CDR2 is ANQGSEA in the germline V gene. This CDR3 comprises 15 residues. Trimming stripped 2 bases from V and 1 base from J, with 15 bases between. CDR3 in amino acids: CSVETWGVYSYEQYF. CDR3 DNA: TGCAGCGTTGAAACGTGGGGCGTATATTCCTACGAGCAGTACTTC.

This clonotype was counted only a few times. The chain recombines TRBV20-1 with TRBJ2-7; no reliable D call. V was pared by 3 bases and J by 0 bases, with 15 bases between. CDR1 DFQATT and CDR2 SNEGSKA come from the germline V gene (reference sequence). There are 15 residues in the CDR3. The DNA of the CDR3 is TGCAGTGCTAGTGACCCCGATCGATCCTCCTACGAGCAGTACTTC. Translating gives CSASDPDRSSYEQYF.

This clonotype was counted only a few times. The chain recombines TRBV4-2 with TRBJ2-7; the D gene is possibly TRBD2 (6 bases). Germline-derived CDR1 and CDR2 are LGHNA and YNFKEQ. Trimming took 4 bases from V and 2 from J, leaving 18 bases between them. The CDR3 runs to 16 residues. CDR3 sequence (DNA): TGTGCCAGCAGCCCCTATGGTAGCGGAACAACCTACGAGCAGTACTTC. Its protein product is CASSPYGSGTTYEQYF.

V and J are TRBV5-6 and TRBJ2-1; D perhaps matches TRBD2 (6 bases). Trimming removed 3 bases at V and 6 bases at J, with 13 bases between. Germline lookup yields CDR1 SGHDT and CDR2 YYEEEE. The CDR3 contains 14 residues. This CDR3 is CASSWGTRINEQFF. For the CDR3, the DNA is TGTGCCAGCAGCTGGGGGACTCGAATCAATGAGCAGTTCTTC.

V gene TRBV25-1 combines with J gene TRBJ2-7, with a possible D match to TRBD1 (5 bases). Per germline, CDR1 MGHDK and CDR2 SYGVNS. This CDR3 spans 14 amino acids. V was cut by 2 bases and J by 3 bases, with 11 bases left in between. CDR3 loop: CASSETGGFYEQYF. In DNA form, the CDR3 reads TGTGCCAGCAGTGAAACAGGTGGCTTCTACGAGCAGTACTTC.

Notes on this clonotype: At one end the junction does not follow the germline gene, possibly because of a read error. The J gene is TRBJ1-4, the V gene TRBV10-3; unclear D gene. CDR3 length: 11 amino acids. Germline assignment: CDR1 ENHRY and CDR2 SYGVKD. The CDR3 sequence: CATSAGEKLFF. The CDR3 DNA sequence: TGTGCCACCAGTGCGGGAGAAAAACTGTTTTTT.

This clonotype has only a few counts. The rearrangement joins TRBV20-1 to TRBJ2-1; possible D gene TRBD2, 7 bases. Germline values: CDR1 DFQATT, CDR2 SNEGSKA (reference sequence). Deletions cut 2 bases from V and 10 bases from J, with 21 bases between. CDR3 length equals 15 residues. As DNA, the CDR3 is TGCAGTGCTAGACGGCGGGGGCTCCTTTCGGTGGAGCAGTTCTTC. As protein: CSARRRGLLSVEQFF.

This chain uses TRBV5-5 with TRBJ2-7; 8 nucleotides match TRBD2. This CDR3 is 16 amino acids long. In germline, CDR1 is SGHKS, CDR2 YYEKEE (reference sequence). Germline trimming cut 2 bases from V and 0 bases from J; bases unmatched to any gene: 7. Here the CDR3 DNA reads TGTGCCAGCAGCTTCGGAACCGGGACTAGCTCCTACGAGCAGTACTTC. Its translation: CASSFGTGTSSYEQYF.

J is TRBJ2-7 and V is TRBV10-3; 10 nucleotides match TRBD1. This CDR3 is 15 amino acids long. With V trimmed by 3 bases and J by 1 base, 3 bases remained unmatched. In germline, CDR1 is ENHRY, CDR2 SYGVKD. The CDR3 DNA reads as TGTGCCATCAGTGAACCGGGACAGGGGTCCTACGAGCAGTACTTC. Amino acids: CAISEPGQGSYEQYF.

The sample holds a few counts of this clonotype. The rearrangement uses TRBV28 and TRBJ2-7; 14 positions match TRBD2. The CDR3 runs to 17 residues. Germline-derived CDR1 and CDR2 are MDHEN and SYDVKM. The V gene end was trimmed by 2 bases and the J gene end by 2 bases; junction bases not matched to a gene: 5. CDR3: CASSLRGLAGAPYEQYF. The CDR3 coding sequence is TGTGCCAGCAGTTTAAGGGGACTAGCGGGAGCACCCTACGAGCAGTACTTC.

This sequence joins TRBV5-1 and TRBJ1-4; D perhaps matches TRBD1 (6 bases). The V and J ends lost 6 bases and 0 bases respectively, with 21 bases between them. CDR3 size: 18 residues. CDR1 and CDR2 from the germline V gene are SGHRS and YFSETQ. Written as DNA, the CDR3 is TGCGCCAGCACCCCCACAGGGTTTCGGGCCGCAACTAATGAAAAACTGTTTTTT. Its protein product is CASTPTGFRAATNEKLFF.

This clonotype was detected only a few times. The CDR3 DNA sequence: TGTGCCACCGTAAGGGGGGACAGAGGATACGAGCAGTACTTC. Encoded protein: CATVRGDRGYEQYF. The chain recombines TRBV28 with TRBJ2-7, with a tentative D call TRBD1 (7 bases). The CDR3 length is 14 residues. CDR1 is MDHEN and CDR2 is SYDVKM in the germline V gene. Trimming took off 10 bases at V and 4 bases at J, with 20 bases between the two ends.

Details on this clonotype: A much more abundant neighbour one base away suggests this may be a read error. CDR3 DNA: TGTGCCAGCAGCTTAATGCAGACCCAGTACTTC. Translated, it gives CASSLMQTQYF. V and J are TRBV7-9 and TRBJ2-5; D not resolved. From germline, CDR1 is SEHNR and CDR2 FQNEAQ (reference sequence). The germline V and J ends were trimmed by 2 bases and 6 bases, with 4 bases remaining between them. The CDR3 covers 11 residues. Looking up the rest from reference TRBV7-9 and TRBJ2-5 gives the full variable domain: DTGVSQNPRHKITKRGQNVTFRCDPISEHNRLYWYRQTLGQGPEFLTYFQNEAQLEKSRLLSDRFSAERPKGSFSTLEIQRTEQGDSAMYLCASSLMQTQYFGPGTRLLVL.

This clonotype came up a few times. This chain's CDR3 is CASSQAATSNTGELFF. CDR3 DNA sequence: TGCGCCAGCAGCCAAGCGGCGACCTCGAACACCGGGGAGCTGTTTTTT. The chain is built from TRBV4-1 and TRBJ2-2; D not certain. The CDR3 is 16 amino acids. In germline, CDR1 is MGHRA, CDR2 YSYEKL. V was shortened by 1 base and J by 0 bases, with 9 bases between the two germline ends.